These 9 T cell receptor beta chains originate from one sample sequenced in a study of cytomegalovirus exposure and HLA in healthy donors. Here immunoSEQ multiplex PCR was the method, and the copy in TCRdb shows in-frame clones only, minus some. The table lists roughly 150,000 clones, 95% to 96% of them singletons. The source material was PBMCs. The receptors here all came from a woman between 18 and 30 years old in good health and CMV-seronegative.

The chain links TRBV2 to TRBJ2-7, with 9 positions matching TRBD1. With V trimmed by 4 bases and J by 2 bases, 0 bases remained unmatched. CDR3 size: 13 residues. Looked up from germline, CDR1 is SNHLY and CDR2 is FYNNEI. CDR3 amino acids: CASSGTGAYEQYF. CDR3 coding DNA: TGTGCCAGCAGTGGGACAGGGGCCTACGAGCAGTACTTC.

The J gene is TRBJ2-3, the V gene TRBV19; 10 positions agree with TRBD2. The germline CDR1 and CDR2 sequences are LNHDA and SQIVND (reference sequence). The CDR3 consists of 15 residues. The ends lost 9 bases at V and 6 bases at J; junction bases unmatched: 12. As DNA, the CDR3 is TGTGCCAGCTCTCCGGGAGCGGGGGGGCGGGATACGCAGTATTTT. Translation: CASSPGAGGRDTQYF.

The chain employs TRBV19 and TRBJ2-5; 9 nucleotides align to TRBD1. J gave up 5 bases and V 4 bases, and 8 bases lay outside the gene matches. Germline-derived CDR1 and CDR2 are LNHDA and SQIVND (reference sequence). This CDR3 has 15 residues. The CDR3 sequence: CASSKDRGPRETQYF. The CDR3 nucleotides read TGTGCCAGTAGTAAGGACAGGGGTCCGCGGGAGACCCAGTACTTC.

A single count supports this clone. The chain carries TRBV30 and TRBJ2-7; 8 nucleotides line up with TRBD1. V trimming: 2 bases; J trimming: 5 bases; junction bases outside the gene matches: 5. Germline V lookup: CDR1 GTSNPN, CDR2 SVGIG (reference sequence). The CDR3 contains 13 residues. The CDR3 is CAWSRTGIHEQYF. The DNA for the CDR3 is TGTGCCTGGAGTAGGACAGGGATTCACGAGCAGTACTTC.

The CDR3 loop reads CASSLPGGVSYEQYF. CDR3 bases: TGCGCCAGCAGCCTGCCGGGGGGCGTGAGTTACGAGCAGTACTTC. The rearrangement uses TRBV4-1 and TRBJ2-7; weak D call: TRBD2 (7 bases). The V and J ends lost 4 bases and 4 bases respectively, with 17 bases between them. Germline CDR1 MGHRA, CDR2 YSYEKL. This CDR3 has 15 amino acids.

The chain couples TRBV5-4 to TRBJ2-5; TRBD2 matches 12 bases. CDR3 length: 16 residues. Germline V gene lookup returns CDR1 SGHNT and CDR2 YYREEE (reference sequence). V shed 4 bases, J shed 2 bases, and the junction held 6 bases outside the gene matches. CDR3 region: CASSPLLAGGQETQYF. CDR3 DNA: TGTGCCAGCAGCCCATTACTAGCGGGGGGTCAAGAGACCCAGTACTTC.

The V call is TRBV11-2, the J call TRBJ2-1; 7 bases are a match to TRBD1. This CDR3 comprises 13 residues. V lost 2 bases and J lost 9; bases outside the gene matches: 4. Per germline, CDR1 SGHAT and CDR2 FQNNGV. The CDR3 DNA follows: TGTGCCAGCAGCTTACACCGGGACAGTGAGCAGTTCTTC. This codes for CASSLHRDSEQFF.

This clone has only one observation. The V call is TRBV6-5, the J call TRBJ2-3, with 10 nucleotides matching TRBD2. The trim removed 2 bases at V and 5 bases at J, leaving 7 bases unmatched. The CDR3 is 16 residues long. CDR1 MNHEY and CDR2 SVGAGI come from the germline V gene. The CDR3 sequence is CASSYLPSGGLDTQYF. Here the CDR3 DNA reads TGTGCCAGCAGTTACCTGCCTAGCGGGGGTTTAGATACGCAGTATTTT.

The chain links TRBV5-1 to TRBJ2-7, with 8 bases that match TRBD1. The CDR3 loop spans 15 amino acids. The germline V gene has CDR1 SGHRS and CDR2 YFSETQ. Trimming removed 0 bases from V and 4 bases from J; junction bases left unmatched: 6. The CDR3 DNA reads TGCGCCAGCAGCTTGGATGGACAGGGATGGTACGAGCAGTACTTC. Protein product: CASSLDGQGWYEQYF.